The 7 T cell receptor beta chains below all came from one sample that was sequenced in a study of vaccination and CD4 T cells after COVID-19. These receptors have no known antigen. Scientists ran DNA taken from cultured CD4+ T cells through the Oncomine TCR Beta short-read assay for sequencing. TCRdb re-analysed the PCR reads in MiXCR, keeping a single row per CDR3 protein. This table holds around 15,000 distinct CDR3 sequences, 26% found once. Treatment noted: roughly 11-day PBMC culture with coronavirus spike peptide pools or control peptides (ViraFEST assay). The sequenced sample was cultured CD4+ T cells from blood. Receptors originate from a human donor with COVID-19.

The chain uses TRBV2 and TRBJ2-3; D gene ambiguous. Germline values: CDR1 SNHLY, CDR2 FYNNEI. The CDR3 contains 13 residues. The V end was cut by 6 bases, the J end by 0 bases, with 7 bases between. The CDR3 DNA is TGTGCCAGCAGAGGTACTAGCACAGATACGCAGTATTTT. It yields the protein CASRGTSTDTQYF.

This clonotype was detected a few times. The chain carries TRBV29-1 and TRBJ1-2; D possibly corresponds to TRBD1 (5 bases). The length of the CDR3 is 11 residues. Germline V CDR1 and CDR2: SQVTM, ANQGSEA. The V end was cut by 6 bases, the J end by 8 bases, with 13 bases between. The CDR3 loop reads CSVMGEGGYTF. CDR3 coding DNA: TGCAGCGTGATGGGGGAGGGGGGCTACACCTTC.

This clonotype was seen only once. A much more abundant neighbour one base away suggests this may be a read error. DNA of the CDR3: TGTGCCAGCAGCAAGAGGGGGCAGGCCGGGCATGGCTACACCTTC. It is translated as CASSKRGQAGHGYTF. This chain links TRBV7-2 with TRBJ1-2; TRBD1 agrees at 7 bases. V gave up 5 bases and J gave up 6 bases; unmatched junction bases: 12. The CDR3 has 15 residues. The germline V gene encodes CDR1 SGHTA and CDR2 FQGNSA. The full variable domain, rest sourced from reference TRBV7-2 and TRBJ1-2, is GAGVSQSPSNKVTEKGKDVELRCDPISGHTALYWYRQSLGQGLEFLIYFQGNSAPDKSGLPSDRFSAERTGGSVSTLTIQRTQQEDSAVYLCASSKRGQAGHGYTFGSGTRLTVV.

This clonotype was picked up a small number of times. V usage is TRBV30 and J usage is TRBJ1-1, with D possibly being TRBD1 (5 bases). The CDR3 covers 13 residues. Germline lookup yields CDR1 GTSNPN and CDR2 SVGIG (reference sequence). Between the trimmed V and J ends, which lost 4 bases and 11 bases, there was a span of 20 bases. For the CDR3, the DNA is TGTGCCTGGACCGACGGCAGGGTGGGCTCGGCTTTCTTT. Encoded protein: CAWTDGRVGSAFF.

The chain links TRBV19 to TRBJ2-3; no reliable D call. V shed 8 bases and J shed 0 bases, with 18 bases lying between them. The CDR3 is 16 residues long. The germline gives CDR1 LNHDA, CDR2 SQIVND (reference sequence). The CDR3 coding sequence is TGTGCCAGTCGACGATCAAGCCGGTCAAGCACAGATACGCAGTATTTT. Translated, it gives CASRRSSRSSTDTQYF.

The chain combines TRBV7-6 with TRBJ2-6; D is ambiguous. The CDR3 spans 14 residues. Between the trimmed V and J ends, which lost 3 bases and 2 bases, there was a span of 5 bases. Germline lookup yields CDR1 SGHVS and CDR2 FNYEAQ. Written as DNA, the CDR3 is TGTGCCAGCAGCTTGGTAGCTGGGGCCAACGTCCTGACTTTC. It specifies CASSLVAGANVLTF.

This clonotype was counted only a few times. This chain uses TRBV7-2 with TRBJ2-3; D is possibly TRBD1 (5 bases). Germline V gene data show CDR1 as SGHTA and CDR2 as FQGNSA. The CDR3 length is 16 residues. V was cut by 4 bases and J by 0 bases, with 14 bases left in between. CDR3 loop: CASSYSNRLSTDTQYF. Written as DNA, the CDR3 is TGTGCCAGCAGCTACAGCAACAGGCTTAGCACAGATACGCAGTATTTT. The full variable domain, its missing parts supplied by reference TRBV7-2 and TRBJ2-3, is GAGVSQSPSNKVTEKGKDVELRCDPISGHTALYWYRQSLGQGLEFLIYFQGNSAPDKSGLPSDRFSAERTGGSVSTLTIQRTQQEDSAVYLCASSYSNRLSTDTQYFGPGTRLTVL.